A single sample is the source of the 4 T cell receptor beta chains below, sequenced in a study of a mutant IDH1 vaccine in newly diagnosed glioma. Sample time point: baseline, week 1 (first vaccination visit). Treatment denoted: pre-vaccination baseline after standard-of-care therapy. Here immunoSEQ multiplex PCR was the method, and the copy in TCRdb shows in-frame clones only, minus some. The sample lists 85,000 to 100,000 clones, over 85% occurring once. The sample in question was PBMCs, obtained from a glioma patient treated with radiotherapy, temozolomide or both. These TCRs come from a woman between 45 and 65 years old with glioma.

V usage is TRBV29-1 and J usage is TRBJ2-1, with 9 nucleotides matching TRBD2. The trim removed 0 bases at V and 6 bases at J, leaving 6 bases unmatched. The germline V gene has CDR1 SQVTM and CDR2 ANQGSEA. This CDR3 is 15 amino acids long. The CDR3 loop is CSVEDAAGGRNEQFF. CDR3 DNA sequence: TGCAGCGTTGAAGATGCAGCGGGAGGCCGCAATGAGCAGTTCTTC.

CDR3: CASSSGQGEFF. The CDR3, as DNA: TGCGCCAGCAGCTCTGGACAGGGCGAGTTCTTC. The genes are TRBV5-1 and TRBJ2-1; 8 bases fit TRBD1. V lost 3 bases to trimming and J lost 14 bases; unmatched junction nucleotides: 4. This CDR3 contains 11 residues. Germline CDR1 reads SGHRS; CDR2 reads YFSETQ.

The V and J genes are TRBV19 and TRBJ2-5, with unresolved D. Germline values: CDR1 LNHDA, CDR2 SQIVND (reference sequence). V lost 6 bases and J lost 2, with 10 bases in between. The length of the CDR3 is 13 residues. The CDR3 protein is CASSPPRQETQYF. CDR3 DNA sequence: TGTGCCAGTAGCCCGCCCAGGCAAGAGACCCAGTACTTC.

The chain employs TRBV7-9 and TRBJ2-7, with a possible D match to TRBD1 (6 bases). V shed 4 bases and J shed 6 bases, with 13 bases lying between them. This CDR3 is built from 13 residues. The germline CDR1 and CDR2 sequences are SEHNR and FQNEAQ (reference sequence). Here the CDR3 reads CASSSDRSAEQYF. The CDR3 DNA is TGTGCCAGCAGCTCCGACAGGTCTGCCGAGCAGTACTTC.